This T cell receptor (beta chain) derives from a study of a mutant IDH1 vaccine in newly diagnosed glioma. Study-wide context: The study held visit V12 at week 35 and visit V13 at week 47.

TCRdb keeps only in-frame clones here, not all; method: immunoSEQ multiplex PCR. The table has roughly 51,000 clones, approximately 79% seen once. This clone was found a few times. Its antigen remains unknown. Time point noted: week 35, safety follow-up. Vaccinated patients received 300 ug of mutant IDH1 20-mer peptide per dose, with topical imiquimod. Patients carried new grade 3 or 4 IDH1-mutant astrocytomas lacking nuclear ATRX. Germline-derived CDR1 and CDR2 are SNHLY and FYNNEI. With V trimmed by 4 bases and J by 6 bases, 4 bases remained unmatched. The CDR3 covers 13 residues. The sequence came from a man aged 35-49 years with glioma. This chain links TRBV2 with TRBJ1-1; 8 positions agree with TRBD1. The material was PBMCs, obtained from a glioma patient whose treatment included an IDH1 peptide vaccine. The CDR3 is CASSGTGFAEAFF. CDR3 DNA: TGTGCCAGCAGTGGGACAGGGTTTGCTGAAGCTTTCTTT.